Listed below are T cell receptor beta chains from one sample, sequenced in a study of cytomegalovirus exposure and HLA in healthy donors. Assay: immunoSEQ multiplex PCR; the TCRdb copy retains only in-frame clones and omits some. The sample lists hundreds of thousands of clones; 70% to 85% were seen once. Sequencing was done on a sample of PBMCs. The receptors derive from a woman between 40 and 55 years old in good health and CMV-seronegative. Both conserved end residues are part of each CDR3. The D gene is left open where the match is weak. Size is omitted from some rows. Given values are once, few, many or a class for expanded clones.

v_gene	abundance	d_gene	j_gene	CDR3aa	CDR3nt
TRBV19	-	-	TRBJ1-1	CASSITGSTEAFF	TGTGCCAGTAGTATCACAGGGAGCACTGAAGCTTTCTTT
TRBV4-3	-	-	TRBJ2-7	CASSQDRDSLYEQYF	TGCGCCAGCAGCCAAGATCGTGACAGCCTCTACGAGCAGTACTTC
TRBV7-2	-	TRBD2	TRBJ2-1	CASSLGSFGGGQFF	TGTGCCAGCAGCTTAGGATCCTTTGGCGGGGGGCAGTTCTTC
TRBV5-6	-	TRBD1	TRBJ2-7	CASSLGGTGNYEQYF	TGTGCCAGCAGCTTAGGAGGGACAGGGAATTACGAGCAGTACTTC
TRBV9	-	TRBD2	TRBJ2-7	CASSVGGRTYEQYF	TGTGCCAGCAGCGTGGGAGGGCGAACCTACGAGCAGTACTTC
TRBV28	-	TRBD2	TRBJ2-5	CASRVAGGEETQYF	TGTGCCAGCAGGGTTGCGGGGGGCGAAGAGACCCAGTACTTC
TRBV5-1	-	TRBD1	TRBJ2-2	CASTGQGANTGELFF	TGCGCCAGCACAGGACAGGGGGCGAACACCGGGGAGCTGTTTTTT
TRBV10-2	-	TRBD1	TRBJ1-6	CASRTGGASYNSPLHF	TGCGCCAGTAGGACAGGGGGCGCGTCCTATAATTCACCCCTCCACTTT
TRBV11-2	few	TRBD2	TRBJ2-3	CASTSIAGRLVTQYF	TGTGCCAGCACCTCGATAGCGGGGCGCCTAGTCACGCAGTATTTT
TRBV19	-	-	TRBJ1-2	CASSIQGVGRYTF	TGTGCCAGTAGTATCCAAGGGGTAGGACGCTACACCTTC
TRBV4-2	-	-	TRBJ2-5	CASSQKGGGETQYF	TGTGCCAGCAGCCAAAAAGGGGGAGGGGAGACCCAGTACTTC
TRBV5-1	-	-	TRBJ1-5	CASSTLPAEGNQPQHF	TGCGCCAGCAGCACCCTCCCCGCGGAGGGCAATCAGCCCCAGCATTTT
TRBV19	-	-	TRBJ1-4	CASSIRSQTSNEKLFF	TGTGCCAGTAGTATACGCTCACAGACCTCTAATGAAAAACTGTTTTTT
TRBV4-3	-	TRBD1	TRBJ2-2	CASSQEAFYSGTGNTGELFF	TGCGCCAGCAGCCAAGAAGCCTTCTATTCCGGGACAGGGAACACCGGGGAGCTGTTTTTT
TRBV5-6	few	TRBD2	TRBJ2-3	CASSFIAGGTVSSTDTQYF	TGTGCCAGCAGCTTCATAGCGGGGGGGACCGTTTCTAGCACAGATACGCAGTATTTT
TRBV9	-	-	TRBJ1-3	CASSVGGGFGNTIYF	TGTGCCAGCAGCGTAGGAGGGGGTTTTGGAAACACCATATATTTT
TRBV15	-	-	TRBJ2-5	CATSRVEETQYF	TGTGCCACCAGCAGAGTAGAGGAGACCCAGTACTTC
TRBV2	-	-	TRBJ1-1	CASSANGGIEAFF	TGTGCCAGCAGTGCGAACGGGGGGATTGAAGCTTTCTTT
TRBV5-1	-	TRBD1	TRBJ2-5	CASSRRTGQGGETQYF	TGCGCCAGCAGCCGACGTACTGGACAGGGCGGAGAGACCCAGTACTTC
TRBV7-9	-	-	TRBJ1-4	CASSPRGGGDGKLFF	TGTGCCAGCAGCCCAAGAGGGGGTGGAGACGGAAAACTGTTTTTT
TRBV7-8	-	TRBD2	TRBJ2-1	CASSSESGTSGVYEQFF	TGTGCCAGCAGCTCCGAATCCGGGACTAGCGGGGTCTATGAGCAGTTCTTC
TRBV6-1	-	TRBD1	TRBJ1-1	CASSVWDRGVTEAFF	TGTGCCAGCAGTGTATGGGACAGGGGGGTCACTGAAGCTTTCTTT
TRBV19	once	-	TRBJ2-3	CASSARKDTQYF	TGTGCCAGTAGTGCGCGGAAGGATACGCAGTATTTT
TRBV27	-	TRBD2	TRBJ2-2	CASSLASGGAVGELFF	TGTGCCAGCAGTCTCGCAAGCGGGGGGGCCGTCGGGGAGCTGTTTTTT
TRBV4-3	once	-	TRBJ1-4	CASTPLSNNEKLFF	TGCGCCAGCACCCCCTTGAGTAACAATGAAAAACTGTTTTTT
TRBV12-5	-	-	TRBJ1-1	CASGPGGNTEAFF	TGTGCTAGTGGTCCGGGAGGGAACACTGAAGCTTTCTTT
TRBV30	-	-	TRBJ1-6	CAWRGGTYSYNSPLHF	TGTGCCTGGAGGGGTGGGACTTACTCCTATAATTCACCCCTCCACTTT
TRBV14	-	-	TRBJ1-1	CASSRRTGLYTEAFF	TGTGCCAGCAGCCGCCGCACAGGGCTTTACACTGAAGCTTTCTTT
TRBV6-5	-	TRBD2	TRBJ2-5	CASRLLAGVETQYF	TGTGCCAGCAGACTACTAGCGGGGGTGGAGACCCAGTACTTC
TRBV30	-	TRBD1	TRBJ1-2	CAWSVVRGRRANYGYTF	TGTGCCTGGAGTGTTGTCAGGGGGCGCCGAGCTAACTATGGCTACACCTTC
TRBV11-2	-	-	TRBJ1-1	CASSLWGGVAEAFF	TGTGCCAGCAGCTTATGGGGGGGTGTTGCTGAAGCTTTCTTT
TRBV19	-	TRBD1	TRBJ1-6	CASNPTGTNSPLHF	TGTGCCAGTAACCCGACAGGGACTAATTCACCCCTCCACTTT
TRBV10-3	-	-	TRBJ1-1	CAISEGPGGSEAFF	TGTGCCATCAGTGAGGGCCCTGGGGGGTCTGAAGCTTTCTTT
TRBV13	-	TRBD1	TRBJ1-2	CASSSFGTGYGYTF	TGTGCCAGCAGCTCATTCGGGACAGGCTATGGCTACACCTTC
TRBV19	-	-	TRBJ1-6	CASSPGLMNSPLHF	TGTGCCAGTAGTCCGGGACTGATGAATTCACCCCTCCACTTT
TRBV7-8	-	-	TRBJ1-4	CAWAEDEKLFF	TGTGCCTGGGCAGAAGATGAAAAACTGTTTTTT
TRBV2	-	TRBD1	TRBJ1-2	CASSEIETGYGYTF	TGTGCCAGCAGTGAAATCGAGACAGGGTATGGCTACACCTTC
TRBV19	-	-	TRBJ2-5	CASSIRYQETQYF	TGTGCCAGTAGTATCCGGTACCAAGAGACCCAGTACTTC
TRBV7-8	-	TRBD2	TRBJ2-5	CASSSGPSGGVETQYF	TGTGCCAGCAGCTCGGGGCCTAGCGGGGGAGTAGAGACCCAGTACTTC
TRBV5-1	-	TRBD1	TRBJ2-5	CASSRQGQIGETQYF	TGCGCCAGCAGCCGACAGGGACAAATCGGAGAGACCCAGTACTTC
TRBV19	once	TRBD1	TRBJ2-7	CASSKGTGAYSPYEQYF	TGTGCCAGTAGTAAGGGGACAGGAGCATATTCCCCCTACGAGCAGTACTTC
TRBV29-1	-	-	TRBJ2-7	CSVRTAGYEQYF	TGCAGCGTTAGGACAGCCGGCTACGAGCAGTACTTC
TRBV7-6	-	-	TRBJ1-5	CASSSGEQPQHF	TGTGCCAGTTCCTCGGGGGAGCAGCCCCAGCATTTT
TRBV5-1	-	-	TRBJ1-6	CASRDRESSYNSPLHF	TGCGCCAGCAGGGATAGGGAGAGCTCCTATAATTCACCCCTCCACTTT
TRBV5-1	-	TRBD1	TRBJ2-2	CASRTGTGNTGELFF	TGCGCCAGCAGGACCGGGACAGGGAACACCGGGGAGCTGTTTTTT
TRBV7-2	-	-	TRBJ1-6	CASSLAREAQSPLHF	TGTGCCAGCAGCTTAGCGCGGGAGGCACAATCACCCCTCCACTTT
TRBV27	-	-	TRBJ1-5	CASSPGLKPQHF	TGTGCCAGCAGTCCGGGGTTGAAGCCCCAGCATTTT
TRBV5-1	once	-	TRBJ2-7	CASSFLQGSSEQYF	TGCGCCAGCAGCTTTCTACAGGGATCTTCCGAGCAGTACTTC
TRBV10-3	-	-	TRBJ1-2	CAISGGVGGAVYGYTF	TGTGCCATCAGTGGCGGGGTCGGAGGGGCAGTCTATGGCTACACCTTC
TRBV11-2	-	-	TRBJ1-3	CASSLVPTGTGNTIYF	TGTGCCAGCAGCTTAGTTCCCACAGGGACTGGAAACACCATATATTTT
TRBV7-8	-	-	TRBJ2-7	CASTLAPGNSYEQYF	TGTGCCAGCACTCTAGCTCCGGGTAATTCCTACGAGCAGTACTTC
TRBV15	-	TRBD1	TRBJ2-4	CATSRVSGTGRKNIQYF	TGTGCCACCAGCAGAGTATCCGGGACAGGTCGCAAAAACATTCAGTACTTC